Each of the 22 T cell receptor beta chains below was sequenced from the same sample in a study of circulating and synovial CD4+ cells in juvenile arthritis. Assay: immunoSEQ multiplex PCR; the TCRdb copy retains only in-frame clones and omits some. This sample has about 33,000 clones; about 95% occur once, and the top ten carry under 0.2%. What was sequenced was CD4+ T cells from blood. These receptors all come from a human donor with juvenile idiopathic arthritis.

Of note for this clone: One end of the junction does not line up with germline, which may come from a read error. The V and J genes are TRBV7-8 and TRBJ1-1; D possibly corresponds to TRBD1 (5 bases). The CDR3 totals 14 residues. Germline loops: CDR1 SGHVS, CDR2 FQNEAQ. The DNA of the CDR3 is TGTGCCAGCAGTTTAGGTTGGGGGGGAGATAGGGCTTTCTTT. Amino acids: CASSLGWGGDRAFF.

The chain recombines TRBV27 with TRBJ2-7; D is perhaps TRBD1 (5 bases). This CDR3 has 17 residues. Trimming removed 3 bases from V and 3 bases from J, with 21 bases in between. Germline V gives CDR1 MNHEY, CDR2 SMNVEV (reference sequence). The CDR3 here is CASSFQLYRGQNYEQYF. The CDR3 region has the DNA TGTGCCAGCAGTTTCCAACTCTATCGCGGACAAAACTACGAGCAGTACTTC.

V is TRBV4-3 and J is TRBJ2-1, with 10 positions matching TRBD1. The germline V gene has CDR1 LGHNA and CDR2 YSLEER. CDR3 length: 15 residues. Unmatched junction bases numbered 3, after V lost 3 bases and J lost 4 bases. CDR3 sequence reads: CASSHPGQGYNEQFF. Here the CDR3 DNA reads TGCGCCAGCAGCCATCCGGGACAGGGGTACAATGAGCAGTTCTTC.

The CDR3 DNA follows: TGTGCCAGCAGCTTTGAGGCTAAAAATTCACCCCTCCACTTT. The encoded protein is CASSFEAKNSPLHF. The J gene is TRBJ1-6, the V gene TRBV7-3, with unresolved D. Looked up from germline, CDR1 is SGHTA and CDR2 is FQGTGA. The CDR3 runs 14 residues. Trimming stripped 3 bases from V and 7 bases from J, with 10 bases between.

The rearrangement links TRBV7-2 to TRBJ2-1; 7 bases agree with TRBD1. Trimming took 6 bases from V and 8 from J; bases not matched to a gene: 10. This CDR3 is built from 14 residues. CDR1 SGHTA and CDR2 FQGNSA come from the germline V gene. The CDR3 DNA is TGTGCCAGCAGACGCCAGGGGGTGGGGGATGAGCAGTTCTTC. This encodes CASRRQGVGDEQFF.

This clone has just one count. The V gene is TRBV20-1, the J gene TRBJ1-5; weak D call: TRBD1 (5 bases). Trimming pared 4 bases from V and 4 bases from J, leaving 5 bases between. Germline loops: CDR1 DFQATT, CDR2 SNEGSKA (reference sequence). CDR3 size: 11 residues. In DNA, the CDR3 is TGCAGTGCTACAGGGAATCAGCCCCAGCATTTT. It translates to CSATGNQPQHF.

This clone was seen just once. This chain links TRBV4-1 with TRBJ1-2; D not certain. V shed 3 bases and J shed 4 bases, with 12 bases lying between them. Germline CDR1 reads MGHRA; CDR2 reads YSYEKL. This CDR3 spans 14 amino acids. CDR3 sequence reads: CASSHGSGGYGYTF. The CDR3 coding sequence is TGCGCCAGCAGCCACGGCAGCGGAGGCTATGGCTACACCTTC.

Only one count was recorded for this clone. V and J are TRBV19 and TRBJ1-5; maybe TRBD1 (5 bases). CDR1 and CDR2 (germline): LNHDA, SQIVND (reference sequence). The CDR3 contains 17 residues. Deletions cut 3 bases from V and 0 bases from J, with 15 bases between. CDR3 in amino acids: CASSIQGEFNSNQPQHF. In DNA form, the CDR3 reads TGTGCCAGTAGTATTCAGGGTGAGTTTAATAGCAATCAGCCCCAGCATTTT.

This clone showed up just once. This chain joins TRBV7-3 and TRBJ1-6; D ambiguous. CDR3 length equals 15 residues. The V and J ends lost 0 bases and 6 bases respectively, with 9 bases between them. Germline CDR1 is SGHTA and CDR2 is FQGTGA. The CDR3 region has the DNA TGTGCCAGCAGCTTAACCGGGTCGATTAATTCACCCCTCCACTTT. Protein sequence: CASSLTGSINSPLHF.

The chain couples TRBV19 to TRBJ2-7; D possibly corresponds to TRBD1 (6 bases). Per germline, CDR1 LNHDA and CDR2 SQIVND (reference sequence). The CDR3 sequence is 13 residues long. Trimming shortened V by 9 bases and J by 5 bases, and 17 bases separated the two germline ends. CDR3 nucleotide sequence: TGTGCCAGCAAACCCCCAGGGGACCACGAGCAGTACTTC. It codes for CASKPPGDHEQYF. Together with reference TRBV19 and TRBJ2-7, the CDR3 gives the full variable domain: DGGITQSPKYLFRKEGQNVTLSCEQNLNHDAMYWYRQDPGQGLRLIYYSQIVNDFQKGDIAEGYSVSREKKESFPLTVTSAQKNPTAFYLCASKPPGDHEQYFGPGTRLTVT.

V and J are TRBV6-1 and TRBJ1-2; D is unresolved. Germline V gene data show CDR1 as MNHNS and CDR2 as SASEGT. The V end was cut by 2 bases, the J end by 5 bases, with 6 bases between. The CDR3 covers 12 residues. The CDR3 bases are TGTGCCAGCAGTGAATTTTCTTATGGCTACACCTTC. Protein product: CASSEFSYGYTF.

The chain combines TRBV7-3 with TRBJ1-2; D uncertain. Per germline, CDR1 SGHTA and CDR2 FQGTGA. V gave up 3 bases and J gave up 4 bases, with 9 bases separating them. The CDR3 contains 13 residues. The CDR3 nucleotides read TGTGCCAGCAGCTTCGGCCGGGGCTATGGCTACACCTTC. This codes for CASSFGRGYGYTF.

CDR3 amino acids: CASSADLGGANVLTF. DNA of the CDR3: TGCGCCAGCAGTGCTGACCTAGGAGGGGCCAACGTCCTGACTTTC. The V and J genes are TRBV5-1 and TRBJ2-6; D unresolved. Germline assignment: CDR1 SGHRS and CDR2 YFSETQ. The CDR3 covers 15 residues. V was clipped by 5 bases and J by 4 bases, with 13 bases between them. Full variable domain (rest looked up from reference TRBV5-1 and TRBJ2-6): KAGVTQTPRYLIKTRGQQVTLSCSPISGHRSVSWYQQTPGQGLQFLFEYFSETQRNKGNFPGRFSGRQFSNSRSEMNVSTLELGDSALYLCASSADLGGANVLTFGAGSRLTVL.

This chain joins TRBV7-2 and TRBJ1-2; tentatively, D is TRBD1 (5 bases). The CDR3 contains 12 residues. CDR1 SGHTA and CDR2 FQGNSA come from the germline V gene. Trimming pared 1 base from V and 7 bases from J, leaving 7 bases between. CDR3 protein: CASSLEGFGYTF. DNA of the CDR3: TGTGCCAGCAGCTTAGAGGGGTTTGGCTACACCTTC.

This sequence joins TRBV4-1 and TRBJ1-1; D gene ambiguous. Between the trimmed V and J ends, which lost 1 base and 1 base, there was a span of 13 bases. The CDR3 loop spans 16 amino acids. Germline CDR1 reads MGHRA; CDR2 reads YSYEKL. CDR3: CASSQGYGVGNTEAFF. Written as DNA, the CDR3 is TGCGCCAGCAGCCAAGGTTACGGGGTTGGGAACACTGAAGCTTTCTTT.

This rearrangement joins TRBV25-1 to TRBJ2-7, with 7 nucleotides matching TRBD2. V shed 4 bases and J 7 bases; nucleotides not matched to a gene: 7. CDR3 size: 13 residues. The germline CDR1 and CDR2 sequences are MGHDK and SYGVNS. CDR3 sequence: CASSGIAGPEQYF. The CDR3 bases are TGTGCCAGCAGTGGGATAGCGGGTCCTGAGCAGTACTTC.

The rearrangement uses TRBV5-6 and TRBJ2-7, with 13 bases matching TRBD2. This CDR3 has 16 residues. V trimming: 0 bases; J trimming: 8 bases; junction bases outside the gene matches: 8. Germline-derived CDR1 and CDR2 are SGHDT and YYEEEE. CDR3: CASSLEGLAGSLKQYF. The CDR3 DNA follows: TGTGCCAGCAGCTTGGAGGGACTAGCGGGATCCCTTAAGCAGTACTTC.

The chain employs TRBV7-9 and TRBJ1-6; the match to TRBD1 covers 8 bases. This CDR3 is built from 17 residues. Germline V gene sequence: CDR1 SEHNR, CDR2 FQNEAQ (reference sequence). The ends lost 5 bases at V and 8 bases at J; junction bases unmatched: 14. The CDR3 bases are TGTGCCAGCAGCCCATGGACAGGGCTGCTGGTTTATTCACCCCTCCACTTT. Translation: CASSPWTGLLVYSPLHF.

This chain uses TRBV18 with TRBJ2-1; 9 nucleotides line up with TRBD2. J was trimmed by 7 bases and V by 3 bases; bases with no gene match: 10. CDR1 and CDR2 (germline): KGHSH, LQKENI. The CDR3 length is 16 residues. The CDR3, as DNA: TGTGCCAGCTCACCCAACTTGTCTAGCGGGATTAATGAGCAGTTCTTC. This codes for CASSPNLSSGINEQFF.

This sequence joins TRBV7-9 and TRBJ2-3; the D gene is possibly TRBD2 (5 bases). Germline assignment: CDR1 SEHNR and CDR2 FQNEAQ (reference sequence). V lost 4 bases, J lost 6 bases, and 11 bases lay in between. The CDR3 contains 13 residues. As DNA, the CDR3 is TGTGCCAGCAGCTCGGACTCTTACGATACGCAGTATTTT. Translation: CASSSDSYDTQYF.

The rearrangement links TRBV6-5 to TRBJ2-7; 8 bases map to TRBD2. From germline, CDR1 is MNHEY and CDR2 SVGAGI. The V segment lost 1 base and the J segment 4 bases; nucleotides outside the gene matches: 6. The CDR3 runs 15 residues. CDR3 DNA: TGTGCCAGCAGTTACTTCAGCGGGAGTGCGTACGAGCAGTACTTC. Its translation: CASSYFSGSAYEQYF.

The chain combines TRBV28 with TRBJ1-1; 9 bases match TRBD1. The junction had 11 bases not matched to a gene; V was cut back by 6 bases and J by 6 bases. Germline-derived CDR1 and CDR2 are MDHEN and SYDVKM. The CDR3 is 15 residues long. DNA for the CDR3: TGTGCCAGCAGGGTGACAGGGGGTCCGAGGGCTGAAGCTTTCTTT. Protein: CASRVTGGPRAEAFF.